Below, one T cell receptor beta chain is given with its context. The antigen is unknown. This sample is drawn from a study of shared clonotypes between healthy human individuals. For the study at large: CD4 naive and memory got three plates each, CD8 naive two, CD8 memory one.

CD45RO-negative, CCR7-selected cells formed the naive CD8 fraction, which excluded terminally differentiated effector memory CD45RA+ cells. The method was immunoSEQ multiplex PCR; TCRdb's version includes in-frame clones alone and lacks a portion of them. The table lists about 2.1 million clones, 90% to 95% of them singletons, with roughly 1.7% in the top ten. General study points: Estimated clonotype richness was generally higher in naive than memory subsets.

Germline-derived CDR1 and CDR2 are LGHNA and YSLEER. V lost 1 base to trimming and J lost 6 bases, with 12 bases between them. This CDR3 contains 14 residues. This sequence joins TRBV4-3 and TRBJ1-2; D remains ambiguous. Sequencing was done on a sample of naive CD8+ T cells from PBMCs. The receptor comes from a man aged 18 to 30 in good health. Some clones in this sample may be carry-over from other donors' samples. CDR3 protein: CASSQGTKTHGYTF. CDR3 DNA: TGCGCCAGCAGCCAAGGGACCAAAACCCATGGCTACACCTTC.